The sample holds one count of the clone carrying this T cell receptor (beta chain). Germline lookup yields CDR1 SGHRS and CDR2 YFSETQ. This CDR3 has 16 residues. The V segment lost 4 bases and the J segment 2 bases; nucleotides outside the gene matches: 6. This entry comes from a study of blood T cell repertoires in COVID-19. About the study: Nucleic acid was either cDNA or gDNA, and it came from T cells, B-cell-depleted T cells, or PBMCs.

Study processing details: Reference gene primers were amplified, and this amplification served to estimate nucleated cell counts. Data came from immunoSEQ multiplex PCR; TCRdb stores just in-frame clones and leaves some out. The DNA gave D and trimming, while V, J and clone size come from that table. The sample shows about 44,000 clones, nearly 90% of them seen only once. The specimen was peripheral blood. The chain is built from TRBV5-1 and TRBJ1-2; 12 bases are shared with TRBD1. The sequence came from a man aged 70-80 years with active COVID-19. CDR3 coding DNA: TGCGCCAGCAGCCGGGGACAGGGGGCAGGGAACTATGGCTACACCTTC. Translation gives CASSRGQGAGNYGYTF.